This record covers a single T cell receptor beta chain. The antigen remains unidentified. Trimming left V 0 bases short and J 6 bases short, with 16 bases between. This CDR3 spans 16 amino acids. CDR1 and CDR2 (germline): MRHNA, SNTAGT. The assay was immunoSEQ multiplex PCR, and TCRdb's table has in-frame clones only and misses some. The sample shows approximately 9,000 clones, approximately 80% of them seen only once. The data originate from a study of PD-1 blockade in classical Hodgkin lymphoma. Study-level results: Baseline diversity in complete responders resembled that of newly diagnosed patients.

Time point given: cycle 4 day 1 (C4D1), after around six weeks of nivolumab. Brentuximab vedotin exposure varied, and every patient relapsed after autologous stem cell transplantation. Out of thawed PBMCs, magnetic negative selection purified CD4+ T cells. Best outcomes ranged across complete response, partial response and progressive disease. The sequences come from CD4+ T cells from blood, collected before the fourth cycle of nivolumab. The TCR originated in a human donor with classical Hodgkin lymphoma. This chain uses TRBV6-4 with TRBJ2-3; weak D call: TRBD2 (5 bases). DNA of the CDR3: TGTGCCAGCAGTGACTCCCGCGGAGGAAGTTCTGATACGCAGTATTTT. Translated: CASSDSRGGSSDTQYF.